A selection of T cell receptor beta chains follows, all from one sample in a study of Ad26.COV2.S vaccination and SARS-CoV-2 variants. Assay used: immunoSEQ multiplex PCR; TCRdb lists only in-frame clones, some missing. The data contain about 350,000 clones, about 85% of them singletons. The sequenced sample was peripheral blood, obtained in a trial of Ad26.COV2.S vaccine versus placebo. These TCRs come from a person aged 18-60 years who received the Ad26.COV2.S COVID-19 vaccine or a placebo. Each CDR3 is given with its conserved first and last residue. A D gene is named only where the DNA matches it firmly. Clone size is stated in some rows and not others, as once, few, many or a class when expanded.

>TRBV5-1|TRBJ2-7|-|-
TGCGCCAGCAGCTGGAGCGGGTCTTCCTACGAGCAGTACTTC
CASSWSGSSYEQYF
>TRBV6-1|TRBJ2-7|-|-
TGTGCCAGCAGTGATCCGGGTCCATCCTACGAGCAGTACTTC
CASSDPGPSYEQYF
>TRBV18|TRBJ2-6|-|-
TGTGCCAGCTCACCATCGGCAGCGGCCAACGTCCTGACTTTC
CASSPSAAANVLTF
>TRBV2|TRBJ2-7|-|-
TGTGCCAGCAGCGACGGGACGGTCCTAGCCTACGAGCAGTACTTC
CASSDGTVLAYEQYF
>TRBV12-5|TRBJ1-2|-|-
TGTGCTACCCGAAACGGGGTCGACTCTAACTATGGCTACACCTTC
CATRNGVDSNYGYTF
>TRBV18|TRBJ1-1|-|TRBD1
TGTGCCAGCTCAGGGGAACAGGGGTGGGGCACTGAAGCTTTCTTT
CASSGEQGWGTEAFF
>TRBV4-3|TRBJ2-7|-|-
TGCGCCAGCAGCCAAGCGGACACGGCCTACGAGCAGTACTTC
CASSQADTAYEQYF
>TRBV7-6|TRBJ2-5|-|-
TGTGCCAGCAGCGGGGCTGTAGAGACCCAGTACTTC
CASSGAVETQYF
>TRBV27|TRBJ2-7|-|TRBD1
TGTGCCAGCAGTTCGCGCTTACAGGGGAACGAGCAGTACTTC
CASSSRLQGNEQYF
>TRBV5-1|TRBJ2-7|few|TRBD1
TGCGCCAGCAGCAACGATGGGACAGGGGGCTACGAGCAGTACTTC
CASSNDGTGGYEQYF